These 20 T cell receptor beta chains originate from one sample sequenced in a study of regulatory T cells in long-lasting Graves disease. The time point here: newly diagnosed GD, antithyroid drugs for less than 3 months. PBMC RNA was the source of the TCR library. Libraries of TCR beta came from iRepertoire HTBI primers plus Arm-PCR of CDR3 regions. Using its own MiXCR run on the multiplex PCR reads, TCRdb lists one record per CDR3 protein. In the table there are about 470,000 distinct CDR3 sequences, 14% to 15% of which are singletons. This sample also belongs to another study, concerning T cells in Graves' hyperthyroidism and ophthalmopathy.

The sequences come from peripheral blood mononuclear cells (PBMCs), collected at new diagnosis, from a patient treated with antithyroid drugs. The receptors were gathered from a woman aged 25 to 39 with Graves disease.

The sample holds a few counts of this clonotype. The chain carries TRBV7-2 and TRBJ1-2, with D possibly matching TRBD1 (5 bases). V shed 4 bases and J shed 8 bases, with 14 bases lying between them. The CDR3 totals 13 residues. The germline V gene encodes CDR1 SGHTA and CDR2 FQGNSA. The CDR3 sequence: CASSWGPRGGYTF. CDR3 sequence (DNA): TGTGCCAGCAGCTGGGGCCCGCGGGGGGGCTACACCTTC.

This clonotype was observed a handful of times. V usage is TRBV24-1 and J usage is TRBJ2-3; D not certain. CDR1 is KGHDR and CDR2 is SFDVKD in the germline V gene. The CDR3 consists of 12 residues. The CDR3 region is CAASDYTDTQYF. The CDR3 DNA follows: TGTGCAGCCAGCGATTACACAGATACGCAGTATTTT.

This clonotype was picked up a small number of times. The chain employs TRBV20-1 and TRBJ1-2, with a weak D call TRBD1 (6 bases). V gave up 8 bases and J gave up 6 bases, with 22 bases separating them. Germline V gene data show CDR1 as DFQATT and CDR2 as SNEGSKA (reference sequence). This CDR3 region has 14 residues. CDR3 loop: CSPYHPQGRHGYTF. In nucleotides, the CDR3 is TGCAGTCCGTACCACCCTCAGGGGAGGCATGGCTACACCTTC.

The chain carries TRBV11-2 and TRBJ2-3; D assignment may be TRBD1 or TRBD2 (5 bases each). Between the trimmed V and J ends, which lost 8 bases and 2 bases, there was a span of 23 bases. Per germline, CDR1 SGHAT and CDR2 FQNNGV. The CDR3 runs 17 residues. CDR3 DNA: TGTGCCAGCCGGACGGGGCTGGCGGACCTAATCACAGATACGCAGTATTTT. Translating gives CASRTGLADLITDTQYF.

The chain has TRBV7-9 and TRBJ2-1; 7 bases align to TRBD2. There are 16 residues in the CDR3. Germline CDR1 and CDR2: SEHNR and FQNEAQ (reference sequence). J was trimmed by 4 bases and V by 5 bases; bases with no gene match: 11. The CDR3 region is CASSTASGKEYNEQFF. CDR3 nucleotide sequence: TGTGCCAGCAGCACCGCCAGCGGGAAAGAATACAATGAGCAGTTCTTC.

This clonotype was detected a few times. The CDR3, as DNA: TGTGCCAGCAGCGTAGCAGCAGGGGACGCCTACGAGCAGTACTTC. Translating gives CASSVAAGDAYEQYF. The chain recombines TRBV9 with TRBJ2-7; weak D call: TRBD1 (6 bases). Trimming shortened V by 0 bases and J by 2 bases, and 12 bases separated the two germline ends. CDR1 SGDLS and CDR2 YYNGEE come from the germline V gene. The CDR3 length is 15 residues.

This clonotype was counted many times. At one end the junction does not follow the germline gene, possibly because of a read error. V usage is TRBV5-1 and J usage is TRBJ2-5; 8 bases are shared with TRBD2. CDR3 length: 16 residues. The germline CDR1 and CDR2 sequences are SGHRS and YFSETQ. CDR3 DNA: TGCGCCAGCAGCCCGAGCTGGACTAGCCCAAGAGAGGCCCAGTACTTC. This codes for CASSPSWTSPREAQYF.

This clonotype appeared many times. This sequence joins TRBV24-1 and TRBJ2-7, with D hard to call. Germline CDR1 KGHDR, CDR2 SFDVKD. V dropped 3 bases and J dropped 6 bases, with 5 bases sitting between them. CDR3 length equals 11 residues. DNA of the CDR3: TGTGCCACCAGTGATGCCCGCGAGCAGTACTTC. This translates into CATSDAREQYF.

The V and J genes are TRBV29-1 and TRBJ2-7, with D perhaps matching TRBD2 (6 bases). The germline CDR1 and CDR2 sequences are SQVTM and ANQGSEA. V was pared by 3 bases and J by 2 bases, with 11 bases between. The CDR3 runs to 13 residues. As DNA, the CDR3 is TGCAGCGTTGAGCGGGGAATTCCCTACGAGCAGTACTTC. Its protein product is CSVERGIPYEQYF.

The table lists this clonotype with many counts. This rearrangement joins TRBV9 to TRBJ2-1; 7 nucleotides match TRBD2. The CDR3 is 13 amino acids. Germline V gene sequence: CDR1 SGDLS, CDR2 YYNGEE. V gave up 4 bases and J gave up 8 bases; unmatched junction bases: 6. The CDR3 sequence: CASSLGGWYEQFF. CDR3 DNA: TGTGCCAGCAGCCTGGGGGGGTGGTATGAGCAGTTCTTC.

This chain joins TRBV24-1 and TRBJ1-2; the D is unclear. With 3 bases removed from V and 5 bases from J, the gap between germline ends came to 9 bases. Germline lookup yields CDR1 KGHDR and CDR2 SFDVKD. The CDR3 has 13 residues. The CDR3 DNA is TGTGCCACCAGTGATAATCTGGGATATGGCTACACCTTC. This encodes CATSDNLGYGYTF.

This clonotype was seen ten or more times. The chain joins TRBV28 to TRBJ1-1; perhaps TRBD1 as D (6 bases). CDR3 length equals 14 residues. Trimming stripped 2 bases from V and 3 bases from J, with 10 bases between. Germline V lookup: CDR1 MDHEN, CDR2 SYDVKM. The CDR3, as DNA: TGTGCCAGCAGTTTAAGGGGGATATACACTGAAGCTTTCTTT. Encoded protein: CASSLRGIYTEAFF.

The CDR3 DNA sequence: TGTGCCAGCAGTTCCAGCGGGGTCACAGATACGCAGTATTTT. Amino acid sequence: CASSSSGVTDTQYF. The chain links TRBV28 to TRBJ2-3; 7 positions agree with TRBD2. CDR1 MDHEN and CDR2 SYDVKM come from the germline V gene. J was trimmed by 2 bases and V by 4 bases; bases with no gene match: 3. CDR3 length equals 14 residues.

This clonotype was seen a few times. CDR3 sequence reads: CASSSKGLAGGPYNEQFF. CDR3 coding DNA: TGTGCCAGCAGCTCGAAGGGACTAGCGGGAGGCCCATACAATGAGCAGTTCTTC. The chain joins TRBV5-6 to TRBJ2-1, with TRBD2 matching 15 bases. V trimming: 3 bases; J trimming: 4 bases; junction bases outside the gene matches: 8. The length of the CDR3 is 18 residues. The germline V gene encodes CDR1 SGHDT and CDR2 YYEEEE.

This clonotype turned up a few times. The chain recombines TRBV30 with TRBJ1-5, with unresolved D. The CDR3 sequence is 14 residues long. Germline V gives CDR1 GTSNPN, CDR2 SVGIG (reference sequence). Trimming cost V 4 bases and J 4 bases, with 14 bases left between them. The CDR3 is CAWTTMGGNQPQHF. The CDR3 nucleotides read TGTGCCTGGACCACCATGGGCGGAAATCAGCCCCAGCATTTT.

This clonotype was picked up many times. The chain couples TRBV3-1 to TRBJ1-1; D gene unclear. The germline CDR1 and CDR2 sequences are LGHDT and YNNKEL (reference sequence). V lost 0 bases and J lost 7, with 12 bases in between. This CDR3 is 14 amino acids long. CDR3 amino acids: CASSQESRRSEAFF. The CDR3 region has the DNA TGTGCCAGCAGCCAAGAGTCCAGGAGGAGTGAAGCTTTCTTT.

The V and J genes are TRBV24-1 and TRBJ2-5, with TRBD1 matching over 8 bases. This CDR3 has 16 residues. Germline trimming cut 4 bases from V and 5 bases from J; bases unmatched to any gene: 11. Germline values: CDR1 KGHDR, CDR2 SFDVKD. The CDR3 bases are TGTGCCACCAGTGACCCTCGGACAGGGTCGCGGGAGACCCAGTACTTC. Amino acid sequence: CATSDPRTGSRETQYF.

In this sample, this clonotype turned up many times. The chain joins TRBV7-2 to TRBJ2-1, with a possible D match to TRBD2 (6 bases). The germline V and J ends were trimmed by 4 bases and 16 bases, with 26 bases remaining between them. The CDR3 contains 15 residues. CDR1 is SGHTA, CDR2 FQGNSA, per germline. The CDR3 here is CASSSLPPAPGVLFF. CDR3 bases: TGTGCCAGCAGCTCACTTCCCCCCGCACCGGGAGTACTATTCTTC.

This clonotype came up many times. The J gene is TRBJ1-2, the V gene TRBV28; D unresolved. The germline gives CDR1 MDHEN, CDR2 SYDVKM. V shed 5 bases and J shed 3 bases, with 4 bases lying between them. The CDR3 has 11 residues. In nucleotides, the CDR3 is TGTGCCAGCAGTCGTGACTATGGCTACACCTTC. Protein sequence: CASSRDYGYTF.

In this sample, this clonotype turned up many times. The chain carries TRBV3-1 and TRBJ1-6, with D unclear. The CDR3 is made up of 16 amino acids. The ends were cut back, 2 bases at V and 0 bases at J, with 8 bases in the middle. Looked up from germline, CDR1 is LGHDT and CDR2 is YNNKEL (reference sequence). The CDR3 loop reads CASSQRHSSYNSPLHF. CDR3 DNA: TGTGCCAGCAGCCAACGACATAGCTCCTATAATTCACCCCTCCACTTT.